The rows below give T cell receptor beta chains drawn from one sample of a study of early T cells in non-severe SARS-CoV-2 infection. Each CDR3 protein gets one entry after TCRdb re-called the 5' RACE reads with MiXCR. The profile shows fewer than 75,000 distinct CDR3 sequences, roughly 18% of them singletons. The specimen comprised whole blood, sampled at baseline. Receptor source: an adult who was a healthcare worker with PCR-confirmed SARS-CoV-2 infection or an uninfected control (not recorded which). Each CDR3 is given with its conserved first and last residue. Fields, in order: clone size, J gene, V gene, D gene, CDR3 protein, CDR3 DNA. A D gene is named only where the DNA matches it firmly. The size field is filled for only some rows; it gives once, few, many or a size class.

size: .; J: TRBJ2-1; V: TRBV20-1; D: TRBD2; CDR3: CSASDLGLAADNEQFF; DNA: TGCAGTGCTAGTGATTTGGGACTAGCGGCAGACAATGAGCAGTTCTTC
size: many; J: TRBJ2-7; V: TRBV12-3/TRBV12-4; D: TRBD2; CDR3: CASSAAGTISPEQYF; DNA: TGTGCCAGCAGTGCCGCCGGGACTATTTCGCCGGAGCAGTACTTC
size: .; J: TRBJ1-1; V: TRBV20-1; D: .; CDR3: CSASYGGRGDTEAFF; DNA: TGCAGTGCTAGTTATGGGGGGCGCGGGGACACTGAAGCTTTCTTT
size: .; J: TRBJ2-6; V: TRBV7-2; D: .; CDR3: CASSLYRGSGANVLTF; DNA: TGTGCCAGCAGCTTATATCGGGGCTCTGGGGCCAACGTCCTGACTTTC
size: .; J: TRBJ2-7; V: TRBV18; D: .; CDR3: CASSPKTGYEQYF; DNA: TGTGCCAGCTCACCGAAGACAGGCTACGAGCAGTACTTC
size: many; J: TRBJ2-3; V: TRBV7-6; D: .; CDR3: CASSLVNSYTDTQYF; DNA: TGTGCCAGCAGCTTAGTGAACAGCTACACAGATACGCAGTATTTT
size: few; J: TRBJ2-3; V: TRBV24-1; D: TRBD1; CDR3: CATSDPGQGPDTQYF; DNA: TGTGCCACCAGTGACCCGGGACAGGGGCCAGATACGCAGTATTTT
size: many; J: TRBJ2-1; V: TRBV29-1; D: .; CDR3: CSVARGTSYNEQFF; DNA: TGCAGCGTTGCTCGGGGTACCTCCTACAATGAGCAGTTCTTC
size: few; J: TRBJ2-5; V: TRBV3-1; D: .; CDR3: CASSQRAGTPKNF; DNA: TGTGCCAGCAGCCAACGGGCGGGGACCCCGAAAAACTTC
size: .; J: TRBJ1-5; V: TRBV12-3/TRBV12-4; D: .; CDR3: CASSPTAGIHQPQHF; DNA: TGTGCCAGCAGTCCTACCGCAGGGATACATCAGCCCCAGCATTTT
size: .; J: TRBJ2-7; V: TRBV5-1; D: .; CDR3: CASSLESRAGGTPEDYEQYF; DNA: TGCGCCAGCAGCTTGGAATCTCGCGCCGGCGGGACCCCTGAGGACTACGAGCAGTACTTC
size: few; J: TRBJ2-7; V: TRBV20-1; D: TRBD1; CDR3: CSAIGGTGGKGEQYF; DNA: TGCAGTGCTATCGGAGGGACAGGGGGAAAGGGCGAGCAGTACTTC
size: many; J: TRBJ2-1; V: TRBV20-1; D: TRBD2; CDR3: CSARSYAAGEVQEQFF; DNA: TGCAGTGCTAGGTCGTACGCAGCGGGAGAAGTCCAGGAGCAGTTCTTC
size: .; J: TRBJ2-4; V: TRBV11-2; D: TRBD2; CDR3: CASSSSGNKNIQYF; DNA: TGTGCCAGCAGCTCTAGCGGTAACAAAAACATTCAGTACTTC
size: .; J: TRBJ2-7; V: TRBV5-1; D: .; CDR3: CASSLGGILNEQYF; DNA: TGCGCCAGCAGCTTGGGGGGTATCCTAAACGAGCAGTACTTC
size: .; J: TRBJ2-7; V: TRBV20-1; D: TRBD1; CDR3: CSAGRDSYEQYF; DNA: TGCAGTGCTGGCCGGGACAGCTACGAGCAGTACTTC
size: .; J: TRBJ1-4; V: TRBV2; D: .; CDR3: CASSDMGATNEKLFF; DNA: TGTGCCAGCAGTGATATGGGGGCAACTAATGAAAAACTGTTTTTT
size: .; J: TRBJ1-2; V: TRBV19; D: TRBD1; CDR3: CASSIGTGSYGYTF; DNA: TGTGCCAGTAGTATCGGGACAGGGAGCTATGGCTACACCTTC
size: few; J: TRBJ1-4; V: TRBV12-3/TRBV12-4; D: .; CDR3: CASSFQNRATNEKLFF; DNA: TGTGCCAGCAGTTTCCAGAACAGGGCAACTAATGAAAAACTGTTTTTT
size: .; J: TRBJ2-3; V: TRBV7-2; D: .; CDR3: CASSLGGAETSTDTQYF; DNA: TGTGCCAGCAGCTTAGGAGGGGCGGAAACTAGCACAGATACGCAGTATTTT
size: .; J: TRBJ2-7; V: TRBV7-2; D: .; CDR3: CASSGSKSSYEQYF; DNA: TGTGCCAGCAGCGGATCTAAATCTTCCTACGAGCAGTACTTC
size: few; J: TRBJ2-3; V: TRBV25-1; D: TRBD2; CDR3: CASSVPTSGRTTDTQYF; DNA: TGTGCCAGCAGTGTACCGACTAGCGGGAGAACTACAGATACGCAGTATTTT
size: .; J: TRBJ2-3; V: TRBV3-1; D: .; CDR3: CASSRQSTDTQYF; DNA: TGTGCCAGCAGCCGGCAAAGCACAGATACGCAGTATTTT
size: .; J: TRBJ1-1; V: TRBV11-2; D: .; CDR3: CASSFWGENTEAFF; DNA: TGTGCCAGCAGCTTCTGGGGGGAGAACACTGAAGCTTTCTTT
size: .; J: TRBJ2-7; V: TRBV6-5; D: .; CDR3: CASSHSQAEFAGTYEQYF; DNA: TGTGCCAGCAGTCACTCACAGGCAGAGTTTGCCGGAACCTACGAGCAGTACTTC
size: many; J: TRBJ2-5; V: TRBV27; D: .; CDR3: CASSARDSNRGETQYF; DNA: TGTGCCAGCAGTGCCCGGGACTCTAACCGCGGGGAGACCCAGTACTTC
size: many; J: TRBJ1-5; V: TRBV18; D: .; CDR3: CASSQTPAAQPQHF; DNA: TGTGCCAGCTCACAGACCCCGGCTGCTCAGCCCCAGCATTTT
size: few; J: TRBJ2-7; V: TRBV7-2; D: .; CDR3: CASSLFPKPSSYEQYF; DNA: TGTGCCAGCAGCTTATTTCCGAAACCGAGCTCCTACGAGCAGTACTTC
size: few; J: TRBJ1-2; V: TRBV30; D: .; CDR3: CAWSPVGGRSGYTF; DNA: TGTGCCTGGAGCCCAGTCGGGGGGCGGAGTGGCTACACCTTC
size: many; J: TRBJ2-2; V: TRBV6-5; D: TRBD2; CDR3: CASSYDPSGSGGELFF; DNA: TGTGCCAGCAGTTACGATCCTAGCGGGAGTGGCGGGGAGCTGTTTTTT
size: many; J: TRBJ1-2; V: TRBV7-6; D: TRBD1; CDR3: CASSLYRTGTYGYTF; DNA: TGTGCCAGCAGCTTATACAGGACAGGAACCTATGGCTACACCTTC
size: .; J: TRBJ2-2; V: TRBV5-5; D: .; CDR3: CASSFRDSNTGELFF; DNA: TGTGCCAGCAGCTTCAGGGATTCGAACACCGGGGAGCTGTTTTTT
size: few; J: TRBJ1-2; V: TRBV20-1; D: .; CDR3: CSARDLQMNYGYTF; DNA: TGCAGTGCTAGAGATTTACAGATGAACTATGGCTACACCTTC
size: .; J: TRBJ2-1; V: TRBV29-1; D: TRBD1; CDR3: CSVDRGTGGLDYNEQFF; DNA: TGCAGCGTTGATAGGGGGACAGGGGGTTTGGACTACAATGAGCAGTTCTTC
size: .; J: TRBJ2-3; V: TRBV28; D: .; CDR3: CASSLLSSSTDTQYF; DNA: TGTGCCAGCAGTTTACTCAGTTCTAGCACAGATACGCAGTATTTT
size: many; J: TRBJ1-1; V: TRBV27; D: .; CDR3: CASSRGHLTEAFF; DNA: TGTGCCAGCAGTCGGGGACATCTTACTGAAGCTTTCTTT
size: many; J: TRBJ1-1; V: TRBV12-3/TRBV12-4; D: .; CDR3: CASRRRAKDTEAFF; DNA: TGTGCCAGCAGGCGCAGGGCCAAGGACACTGAAGCTTTCTTT
size: few; J: TRBJ2-5; V: TRBV11-2; D: TRBD2; CDR3: CASSRGVAGVQETQYF; DNA: TGTGCCAGCAGCCGCGGAGTCGCGGGGGTACAAGAGACCCAGTACTTC
size: few; J: TRBJ2-3; V: TRBV5-6; D: .; CDR3: CASSLPGSTDTQYF; DNA: TGTGCCAGCAGCTTGCCTGGTAGCACAGATACGCAGTATTTT